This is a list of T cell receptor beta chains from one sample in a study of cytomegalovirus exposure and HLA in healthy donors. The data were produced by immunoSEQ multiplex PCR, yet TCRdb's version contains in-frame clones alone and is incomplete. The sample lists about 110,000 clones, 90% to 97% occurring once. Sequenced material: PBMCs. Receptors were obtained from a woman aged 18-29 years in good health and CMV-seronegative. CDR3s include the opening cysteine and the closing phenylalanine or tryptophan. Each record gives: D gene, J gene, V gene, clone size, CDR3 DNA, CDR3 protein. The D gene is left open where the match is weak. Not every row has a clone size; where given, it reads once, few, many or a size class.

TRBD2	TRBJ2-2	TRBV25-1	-	TGTGCCAGCAGTGACAGGACTAGCGGGGGGCGGACCGGGGAGCTGTTTTTT	CASSDRTSGGRTGELFF
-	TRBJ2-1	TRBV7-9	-	TGTGCCAGCAGCTCCGTCGGGGGCGGGGGATGGAATGAGCAGTTCTTC	CASSSVGGGGWNEQFF
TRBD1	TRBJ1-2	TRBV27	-	TGTGCCAGCAGGCGTACAGGGGTCGGCTACACCTTC	CASRRTGVGYTF
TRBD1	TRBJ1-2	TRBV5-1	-	TGCGCCAGCTCAAGACAGGGGGCGAGTTGGGGCTACACCTTC	CASSRQGASWGYTF
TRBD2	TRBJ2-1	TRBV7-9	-	TGTGCCAGCAGCTTAGGTCACGGCACTAGCGGGGGGGTGGATGAGCAGTTCTTC	CASSLGHGTSGGVDEQFF
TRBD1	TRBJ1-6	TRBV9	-	TGTGCCAGCAGCGTCAGCGCGACAGGGGGGATTTCACCCCTCCACTTT	CASSVSATGGISPLHF
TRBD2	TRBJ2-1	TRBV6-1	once	TGTGCCAGCAGCGCCGGGACTAGCGGGGGTTATGAGCAGTTCTTC	CASSAGTSGGYEQFF
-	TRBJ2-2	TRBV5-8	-	TGTGCCAGCAGTGCAAGGGGAGGACCTCCACGCACCGGGGAGCTGTTTTTT	CASSARGGPPRTGELFF
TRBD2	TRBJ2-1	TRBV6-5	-	TGTGCCAGCGGGACTAGTAAGGGCAATGAGCAGTTCTTC	CASGTSKGNEQFF
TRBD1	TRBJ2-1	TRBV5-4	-	TGTGCCAGCAGCTTGGCCGGACAGGGTTGGGAGCAGTTCTTC	CASSLAGQGWEQFF
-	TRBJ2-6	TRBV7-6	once	TGTGCCAGCAGCTTAACGACAGGCCCCTCTGGGGCCAACGTCCTGACTTTC	CASSLTTGPSGANVLTF
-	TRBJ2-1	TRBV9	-	TGTGCCAGCAGCGTATCAGGCGTTAGCGCCAATGAGCAGTTCTTC	CASSVSGVSANEQFF
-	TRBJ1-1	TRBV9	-	TGTGCCAGCAGCGTGTCGTCGTTGAACACTGAAGCTTTCTTT	CASSVSSLNTEAFF
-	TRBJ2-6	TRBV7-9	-	TGTGCCAGCAGCGCCACCAGGGGCTCGATAGGGGCCAACGTCCTGACTTTC	CASSATRGSIGANVLTF
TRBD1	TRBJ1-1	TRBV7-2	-	TGTGCCAGCAGCACGGACAGGGGGCGACCCGAAGCTTTCTTT	CASSTDRGRPEAFF
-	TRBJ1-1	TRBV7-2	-	TGTGCCAGCAGCTTAGACCTTCACAGGAACACTGAAGCTTTCTTT	CASSLDLHRNTEAFF
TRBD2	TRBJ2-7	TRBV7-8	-	TGTGCCAGCAGCTCCCCCGGGACTAGCGGACACTACGAGCAGTACTTC	CASSSPGTSGHYEQYF
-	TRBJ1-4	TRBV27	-	TGTGCCAGCAGCCCCAGGGGCGCCTATGAAAAACTGTTTTTT	CASSPRGAYEKLFF
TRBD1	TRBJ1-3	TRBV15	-	TGTGCCACCAGCGTAAGGACAGGATCTGGAAACACCATATATTTT	CATSVRTGSGNTIYF
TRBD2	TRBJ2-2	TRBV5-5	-	TGTGCCAGCAGCCCCGCTAGCGGCGGGGAGCTGTTTTTT	CASSPASGGELFF
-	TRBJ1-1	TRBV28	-	TGTGCCAGTTACGGCAGGGAAAAACTGAACACTGAAGCTTTCTTT	CASYGREKLNTEAFF
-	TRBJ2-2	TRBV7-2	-	TGTGCCAGCAGCCTTAGGTGGAGCGGGGAGCTGTTTTTT	CASSLRWSGELFF
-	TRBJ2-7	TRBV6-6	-	TGTGCCAGCGGACGGGATGGACGAGTCGAGCAGTACTTC	CASGRDGRVEQYF
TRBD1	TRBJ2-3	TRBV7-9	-	TGTGCCAGCAGCTTCCGGGACAGGTGGGGATATACGCAGTATTTT	CASSFRDRWGYTQYF
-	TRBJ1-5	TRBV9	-	TGTGCCAGCAGCGTCGAAGGGGCCCCTGATCAGCCCCAGCATTTT	CASSVEGAPDQPQHF
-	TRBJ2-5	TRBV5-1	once	TGCGCCAGCAGAGTCATGGGTCTAGGCGAGACCCAGTACTTC	CASRVMGLGETQYF
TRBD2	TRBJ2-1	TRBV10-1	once	TGCGCCAGCTCCTTTAGCGGGAGCTCCTACAATGAGCAGTTCTTC	CASSFSGSSYNEQFF
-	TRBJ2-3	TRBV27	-	TGTGCCAGCACTCCCAGGGTTTCAGATACGCAGTATTTT	CASTPRVSDTQYF
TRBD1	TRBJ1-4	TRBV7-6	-	TGTGCCAGCAGCTCCGAACAGGGGGCGGGAACTAATGAAAAACTGTTTTTT	CASSSEQGAGTNEKLFF
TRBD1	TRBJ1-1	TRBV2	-	TGTGCCAGCAAATCCGGGACAGGGAGGCGGGCTGAAGCTTTCTTT	CASKSGTGRRAEAFF
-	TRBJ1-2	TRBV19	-	TGTGCCAGTAAAGGGGGTTTGCGAGGCTACACCTTC	CASKGGLRGYTF